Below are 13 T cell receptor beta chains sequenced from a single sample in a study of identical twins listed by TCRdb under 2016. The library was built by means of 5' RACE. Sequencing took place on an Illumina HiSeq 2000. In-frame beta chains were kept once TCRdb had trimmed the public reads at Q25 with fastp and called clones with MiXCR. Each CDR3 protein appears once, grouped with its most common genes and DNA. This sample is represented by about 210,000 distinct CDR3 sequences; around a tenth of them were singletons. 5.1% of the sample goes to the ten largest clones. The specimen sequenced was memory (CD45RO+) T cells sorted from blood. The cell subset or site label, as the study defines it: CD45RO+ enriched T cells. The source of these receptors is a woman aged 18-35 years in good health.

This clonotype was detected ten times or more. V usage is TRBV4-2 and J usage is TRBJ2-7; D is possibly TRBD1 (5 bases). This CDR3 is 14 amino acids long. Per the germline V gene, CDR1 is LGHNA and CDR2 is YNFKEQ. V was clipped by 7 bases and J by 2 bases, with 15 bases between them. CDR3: CASTQGSTTYEQYF. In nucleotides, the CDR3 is TGTGCCAGCACCCAGGGCAGCACGACCTACGAGCAGTACTTC.

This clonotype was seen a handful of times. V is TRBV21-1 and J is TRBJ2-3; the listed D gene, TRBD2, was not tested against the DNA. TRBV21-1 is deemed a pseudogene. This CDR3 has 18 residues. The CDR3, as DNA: TGTGCCAGCAGCAACGGTTTAAGCGGGAGCGCGTTGGGAGATACGCAGTATTTT. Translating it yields CASSNGLSGSALGDTQYF.

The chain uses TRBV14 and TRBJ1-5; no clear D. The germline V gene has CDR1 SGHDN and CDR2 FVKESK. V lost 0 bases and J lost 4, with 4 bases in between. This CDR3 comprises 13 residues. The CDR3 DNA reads TGTGCCAGCAGCCAAGAGACAAATCAGCCCCAGCATTTT. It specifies CASSQETNQPQHF.

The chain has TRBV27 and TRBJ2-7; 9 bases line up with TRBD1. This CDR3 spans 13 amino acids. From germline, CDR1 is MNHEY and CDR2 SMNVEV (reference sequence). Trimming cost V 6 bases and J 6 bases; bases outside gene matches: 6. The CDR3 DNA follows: TGTGCCAGCAGACGGACAGGGGCGCCCGAGCAGTACTTC. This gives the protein CASRRTGAPEQYF.

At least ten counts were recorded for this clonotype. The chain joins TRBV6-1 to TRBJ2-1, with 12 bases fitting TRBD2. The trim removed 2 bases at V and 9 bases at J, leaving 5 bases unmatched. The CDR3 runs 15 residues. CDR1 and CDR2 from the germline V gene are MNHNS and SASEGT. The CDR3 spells CASSELAGGPGEQFF. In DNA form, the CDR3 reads TGTGCCAGCAGTGAACTAGCGGGAGGGCCCGGTGAGCAGTTCTTC.

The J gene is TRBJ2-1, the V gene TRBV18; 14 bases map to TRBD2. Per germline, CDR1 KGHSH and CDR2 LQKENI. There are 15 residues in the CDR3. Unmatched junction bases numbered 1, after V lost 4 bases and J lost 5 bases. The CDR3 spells CASSRGLAGDNEQFF. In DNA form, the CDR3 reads TGTGCCAGCTCACGGGGACTAGCGGGGGACAATGAGCAGTTCTTC. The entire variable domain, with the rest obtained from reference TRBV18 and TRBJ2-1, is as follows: NAGVMQNPRHLVRRRGQEARLRCSPMKGHSHVYWYRQLPEEGLKFMVYLQKENIIDESGMPKERFSAEFPKEGPSILRIQQVVRGDSAAYFCASSRGLAGDNEQFFGPGTRLTVL.

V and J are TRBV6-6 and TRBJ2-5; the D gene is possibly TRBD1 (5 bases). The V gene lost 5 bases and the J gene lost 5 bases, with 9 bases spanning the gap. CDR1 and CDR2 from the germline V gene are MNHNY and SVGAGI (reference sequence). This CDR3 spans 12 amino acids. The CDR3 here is CASSTKGETQYF. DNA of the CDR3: TGTGCCAGCAGTACTAAGGGGGAGACCCAGTACTTC.

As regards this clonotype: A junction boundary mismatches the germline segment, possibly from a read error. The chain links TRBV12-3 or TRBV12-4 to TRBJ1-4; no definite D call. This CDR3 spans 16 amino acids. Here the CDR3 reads CASSPKAWATNEKLLF. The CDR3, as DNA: TGTGCCAGCAGTCCTAAAGCCTGGGCAACTAATGAAAAACTGCTTTTT.

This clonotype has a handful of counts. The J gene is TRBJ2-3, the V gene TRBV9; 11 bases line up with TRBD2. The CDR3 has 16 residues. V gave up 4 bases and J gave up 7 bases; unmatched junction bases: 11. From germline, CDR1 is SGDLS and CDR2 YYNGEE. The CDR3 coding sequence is TGTGCCAGCAGCCCTCAAACTAGCGGGAGCTCAAATACGCAGTATTTT. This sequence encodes CASSPQTSGSSNTQYF.

As DNA, the CDR3 is TGCAGTGCTAGAGACGGGAGTTCCTACAATGAGCAGTTCTTC. Translation gives CSARDGSSYNEQFF. The V call is TRBV20-1, the J call TRBJ2-1; maybe TRBD2 (6 bases). CDR3 size: 14 residues. Between the trimmed V and J ends, which lost 0 bases and 1 base, there was a span of 7 bases. The germline CDR1 and CDR2 sequences are DFQATT and SNEGSKA (reference sequence).

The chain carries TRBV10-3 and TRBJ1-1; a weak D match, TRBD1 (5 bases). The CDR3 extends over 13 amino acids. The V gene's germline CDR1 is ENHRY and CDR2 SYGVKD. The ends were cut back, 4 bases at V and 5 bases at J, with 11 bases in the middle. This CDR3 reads CAISGGGGTEAFF. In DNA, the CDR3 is TGTGCCATCAGTGGCGGGGGTGGGACTGAAGCTTTCTTT.

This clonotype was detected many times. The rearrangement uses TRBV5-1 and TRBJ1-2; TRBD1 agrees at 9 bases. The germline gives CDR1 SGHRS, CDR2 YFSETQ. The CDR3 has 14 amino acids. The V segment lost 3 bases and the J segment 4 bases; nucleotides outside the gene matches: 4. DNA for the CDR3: TGCGCCAGCAGCTGGACAGGGGAGGGCTATGGCTACACCTTC. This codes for CASSWTGEGYGYTF.

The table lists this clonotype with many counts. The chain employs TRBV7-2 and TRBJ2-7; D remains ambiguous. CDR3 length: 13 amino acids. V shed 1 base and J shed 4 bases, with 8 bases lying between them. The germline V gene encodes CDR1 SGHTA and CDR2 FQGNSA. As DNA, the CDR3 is TGTGCCAGCAGCTTAGAGGTGGCGTACGAGCAGTACTTC. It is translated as CASSLEVAYEQYF. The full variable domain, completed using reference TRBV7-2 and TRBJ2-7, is GAGVSQSPSNKVTEKGKDVELRCDPISGHTALYWYRQSLGQGLEFLIYFQGNSAPDKSGLPSDRFSAERTGGSVSTLTIQRTQQEDSAVYLCASSLEVAYEQYFGPGTRLTVT.